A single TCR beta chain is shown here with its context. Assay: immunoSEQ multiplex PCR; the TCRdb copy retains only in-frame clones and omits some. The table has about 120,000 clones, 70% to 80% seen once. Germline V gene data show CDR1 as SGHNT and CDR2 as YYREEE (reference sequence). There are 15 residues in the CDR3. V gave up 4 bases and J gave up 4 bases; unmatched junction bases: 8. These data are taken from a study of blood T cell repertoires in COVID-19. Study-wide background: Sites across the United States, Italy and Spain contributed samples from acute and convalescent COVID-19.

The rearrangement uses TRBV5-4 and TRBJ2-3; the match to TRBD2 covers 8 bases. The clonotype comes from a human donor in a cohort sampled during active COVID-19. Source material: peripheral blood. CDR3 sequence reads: CASSPSGPRADTQYF. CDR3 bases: TGTGCCAGCAGCCCTAGCGGGCCACGGGCAGATACGCAGTATTTT.